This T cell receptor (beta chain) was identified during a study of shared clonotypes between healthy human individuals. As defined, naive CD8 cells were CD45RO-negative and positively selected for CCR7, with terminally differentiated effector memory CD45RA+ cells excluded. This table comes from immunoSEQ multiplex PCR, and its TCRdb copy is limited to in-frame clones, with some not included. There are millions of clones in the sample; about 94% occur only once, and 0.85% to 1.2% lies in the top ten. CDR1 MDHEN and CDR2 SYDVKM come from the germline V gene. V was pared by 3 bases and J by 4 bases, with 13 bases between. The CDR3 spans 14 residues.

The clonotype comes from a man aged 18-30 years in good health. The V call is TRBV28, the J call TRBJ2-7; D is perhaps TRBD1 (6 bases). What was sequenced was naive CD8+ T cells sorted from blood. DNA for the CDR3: TGTGCCAGCAGTTTGACAGGTGTAATATACGAGCAGTACTTC. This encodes CASSLTGVIYEQYF.